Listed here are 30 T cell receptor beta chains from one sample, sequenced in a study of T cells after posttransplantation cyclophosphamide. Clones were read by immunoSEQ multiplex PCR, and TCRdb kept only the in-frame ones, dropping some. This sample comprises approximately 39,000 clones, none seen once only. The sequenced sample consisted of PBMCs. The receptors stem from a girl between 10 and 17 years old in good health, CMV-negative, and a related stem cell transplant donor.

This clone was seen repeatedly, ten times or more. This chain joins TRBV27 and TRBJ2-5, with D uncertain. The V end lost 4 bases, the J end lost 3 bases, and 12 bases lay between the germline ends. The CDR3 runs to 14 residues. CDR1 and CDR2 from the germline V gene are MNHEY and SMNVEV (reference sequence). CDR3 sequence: CASSSGFRKETQYF. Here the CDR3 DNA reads TGTGCCAGCAGTTCCGGCTTCAGGAAAGAGACCCAGTACTTC.

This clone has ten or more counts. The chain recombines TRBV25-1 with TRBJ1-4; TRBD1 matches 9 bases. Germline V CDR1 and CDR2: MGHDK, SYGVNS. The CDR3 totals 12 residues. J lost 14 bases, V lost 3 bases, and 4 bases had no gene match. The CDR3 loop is CASSEDRGYLFF. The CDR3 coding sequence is TGTGCCAGCAGTGAGGACAGGGGATACCTGTTTTTT.

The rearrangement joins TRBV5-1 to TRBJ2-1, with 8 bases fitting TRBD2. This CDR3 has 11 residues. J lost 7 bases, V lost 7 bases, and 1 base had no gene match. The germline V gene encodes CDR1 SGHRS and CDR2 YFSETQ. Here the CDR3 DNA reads TGCGCCAGCGCTAGCGGGAATGAGCAGTTCTTC. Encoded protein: CASASGNEQFF.

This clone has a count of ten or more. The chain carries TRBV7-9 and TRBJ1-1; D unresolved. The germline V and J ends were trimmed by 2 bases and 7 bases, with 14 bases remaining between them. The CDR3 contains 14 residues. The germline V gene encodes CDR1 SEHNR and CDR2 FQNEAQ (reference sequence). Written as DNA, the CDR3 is TGTGCCAGCAGCTTAAGTTGGGAGTCGGGTGAAGCTTTCTTT. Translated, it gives CASSLSWESGEAFF.

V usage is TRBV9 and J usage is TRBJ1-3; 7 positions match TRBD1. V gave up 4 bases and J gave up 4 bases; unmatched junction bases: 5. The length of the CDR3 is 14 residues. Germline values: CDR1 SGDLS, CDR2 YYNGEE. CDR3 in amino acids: CASSFTGDGNTIYF. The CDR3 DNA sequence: TGTGCCAGCAGCTTTACAGGGGACGGAAACACCATATATTTT. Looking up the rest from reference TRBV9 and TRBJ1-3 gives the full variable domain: DSGVTQTPKHLITATGQRVTLRCSPRSGDLSVYWYQQSLDQGLQFLIQYYNGEERAKGNILERFSAQQFPDLHSELNLSSLELGDSALYFCASSFTGDGNTIYFGEGSWLTVV.

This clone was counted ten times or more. CDR3 protein: CASSEAPPRGRVRGYTF. Here the CDR3 DNA reads TGTGCCAGCAGTGAAGCCCCACCCCGTGGCAGGGTCAGAGGCTACACCTTC. The chain carries TRBV6-1 and TRBJ1-2; D might be TRBD1 (5 bases). This CDR3 has 17 residues. Trimming shortened V by 0 bases and J by 8 bases, and 22 bases separated the two germline ends. Germline CDR1 reads MNHNS; CDR2 reads SASEGT.

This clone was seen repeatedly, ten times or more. The CDR3 here is CASSLVPGQGRSNYGYTF. In nucleotides, the CDR3 is TGTGCCAGCAGCTTAGTCCCGGGACAGGGAAGATCAAACTATGGCTACACCTTC. The V call is TRBV7-9, the J call TRBJ1-2; 9 nucleotides match TRBD1. In germline, CDR1 is SEHNR, CDR2 FQNEAQ (reference sequence). This CDR3 region has 18 residues. V shed 1 base and J 2 bases; nucleotides not matched to a gene: 11.

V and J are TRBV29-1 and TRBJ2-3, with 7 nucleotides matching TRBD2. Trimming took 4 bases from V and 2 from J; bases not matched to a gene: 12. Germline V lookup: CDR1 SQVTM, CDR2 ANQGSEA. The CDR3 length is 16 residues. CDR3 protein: CSVVWAGVLITDTQYF. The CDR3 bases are TGCAGCGTTGTCTGGGCGGGGGTCCTTATCACAGATACGCAGTATTTT.

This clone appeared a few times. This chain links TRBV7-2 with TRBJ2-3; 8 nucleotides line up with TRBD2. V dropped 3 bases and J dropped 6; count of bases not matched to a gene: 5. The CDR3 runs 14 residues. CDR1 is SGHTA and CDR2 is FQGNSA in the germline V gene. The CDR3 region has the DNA TGTGCCAGCAGCTTTACTAGCGGTCCGGATACGCAGTATTTT. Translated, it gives CASSFTSGPDTQYF. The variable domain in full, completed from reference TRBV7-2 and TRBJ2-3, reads GAGVSQSPSNKVTEKGKDVELRCDPISGHTALYWYRQSLGQGLEFLIYFQGNSAPDKSGLPSDRFSAERTGGSVSTLTIQRTQQEDSAVYLCASSFTSGPDTQYFGPGTRLTVL.

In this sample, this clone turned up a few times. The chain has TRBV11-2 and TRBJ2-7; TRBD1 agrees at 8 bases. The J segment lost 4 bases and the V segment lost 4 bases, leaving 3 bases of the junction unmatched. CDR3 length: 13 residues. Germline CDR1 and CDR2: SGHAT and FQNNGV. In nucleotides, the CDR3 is TGTGCCAGCAGCTCGGACAGGGCGTACGAGCAGTACTTC. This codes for CASSSDRAYEQYF.

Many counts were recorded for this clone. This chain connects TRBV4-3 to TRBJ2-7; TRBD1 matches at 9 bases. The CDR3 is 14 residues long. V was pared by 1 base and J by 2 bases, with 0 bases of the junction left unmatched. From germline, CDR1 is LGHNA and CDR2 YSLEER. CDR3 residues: CASSQGQGAYEQYF. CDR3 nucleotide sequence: TGCGCCAGCAGCCAAGGACAGGGGGCCTACGAGCAGTACTTC.

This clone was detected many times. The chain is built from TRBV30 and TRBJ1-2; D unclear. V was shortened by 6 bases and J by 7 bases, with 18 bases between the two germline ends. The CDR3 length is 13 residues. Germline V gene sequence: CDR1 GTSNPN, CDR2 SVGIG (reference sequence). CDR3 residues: CACNPTEGFGYTF. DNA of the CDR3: TGTGCCTGCAACCCAACAGAGGGATTTGGCTACACCTTC.

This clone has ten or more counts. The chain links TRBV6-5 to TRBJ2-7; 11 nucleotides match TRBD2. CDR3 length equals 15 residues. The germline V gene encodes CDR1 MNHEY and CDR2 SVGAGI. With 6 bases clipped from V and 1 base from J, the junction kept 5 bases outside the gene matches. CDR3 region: CASSFGTSGSYEQYF. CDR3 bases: TGTGCCAGCAGCTTTGGGACTAGCGGATCCTACGAGCAGTACTTC.

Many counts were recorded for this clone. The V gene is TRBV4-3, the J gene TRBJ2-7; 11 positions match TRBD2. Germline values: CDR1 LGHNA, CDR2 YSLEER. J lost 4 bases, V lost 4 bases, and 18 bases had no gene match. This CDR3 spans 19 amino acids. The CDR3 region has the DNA TGCGCCAGCAGCCTTTACATCTCTAGGGGACTAGCGGATACTTACGAGCAGTACTTC. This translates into CASSLYISRGLADTYEQYF.

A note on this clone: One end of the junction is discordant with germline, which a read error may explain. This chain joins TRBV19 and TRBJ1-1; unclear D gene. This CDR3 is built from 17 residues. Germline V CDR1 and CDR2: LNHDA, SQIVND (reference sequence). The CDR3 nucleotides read TGTGCCAGTACCCCTAGGGCGGAGGATTCAATGAACACTGAAGCTCTCTTT. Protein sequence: CASTPRAEDSMNTEALF.

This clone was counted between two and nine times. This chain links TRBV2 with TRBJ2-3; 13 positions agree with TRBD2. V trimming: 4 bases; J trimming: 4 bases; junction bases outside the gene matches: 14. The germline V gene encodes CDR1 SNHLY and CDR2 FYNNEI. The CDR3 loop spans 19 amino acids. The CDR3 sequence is CASSARLLGLAGVSDTQYF. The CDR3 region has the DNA TGTGCCAGCAGTGCGAGGCTTCTCGGACTAGCGGGGGTTTCAGATACGCAGTATTTT. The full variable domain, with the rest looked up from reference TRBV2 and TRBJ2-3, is EPEVTQTPSHQVTQMGQEVILRCVPISNHLYFYWYRQILGQKVEFLVSFYNNEISEKSEIFDDQFSVERPDGSNFTLKIRSTKLEDSAMYFCASSARLLGLAGVSDTQYFGPGTRLTVL.

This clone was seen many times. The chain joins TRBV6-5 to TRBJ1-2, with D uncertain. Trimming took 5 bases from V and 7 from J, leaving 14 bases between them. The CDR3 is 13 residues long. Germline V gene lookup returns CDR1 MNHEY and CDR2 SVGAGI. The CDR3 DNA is TGTGCCAGCAGTCAAGGCGGATTGGGTGGCTACACCTTC. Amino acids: CASSQGGLGGYTF.

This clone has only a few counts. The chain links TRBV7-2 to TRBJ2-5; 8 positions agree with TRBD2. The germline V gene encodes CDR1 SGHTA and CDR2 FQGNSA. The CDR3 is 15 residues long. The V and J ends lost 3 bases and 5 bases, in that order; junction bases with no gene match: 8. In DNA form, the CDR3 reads TGTGCCAGCAGCTTGGGACGGGGGGGGCAGGAGACCCAGTACTTC. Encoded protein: CASSLGRGGQETQYF.

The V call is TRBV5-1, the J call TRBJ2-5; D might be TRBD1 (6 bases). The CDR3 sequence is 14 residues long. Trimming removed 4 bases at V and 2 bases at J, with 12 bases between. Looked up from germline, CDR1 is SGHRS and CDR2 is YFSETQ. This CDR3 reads CASSPRGWQETQYF. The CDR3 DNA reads TGCGCCAGCAGCCCGAGGGGGTGGCAAGAGACCCAGTACTTC.

CDR3 residues: CASRPGQGYNEQFF. The CDR3, as DNA: TGTGCCAGCAGACCGGGACAGGGCTACAATGAGCAGTTCTTC. This chain links TRBV28 with TRBJ2-1; 9 bases align to TRBD1. Germline V gives CDR1 MDHEN, CDR2 SYDVKM. The V and J ends lost 6 bases and 3 bases, in that order; junction bases with no gene match: 3. The CDR3 spans 14 residues.

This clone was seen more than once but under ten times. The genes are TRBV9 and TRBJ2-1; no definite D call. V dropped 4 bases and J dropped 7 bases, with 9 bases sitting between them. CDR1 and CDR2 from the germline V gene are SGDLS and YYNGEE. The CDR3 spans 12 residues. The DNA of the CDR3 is TGTGCCAGCAGCAATAATATTAATGAGCAGTTCTTC. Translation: CASSNNINEQFF.

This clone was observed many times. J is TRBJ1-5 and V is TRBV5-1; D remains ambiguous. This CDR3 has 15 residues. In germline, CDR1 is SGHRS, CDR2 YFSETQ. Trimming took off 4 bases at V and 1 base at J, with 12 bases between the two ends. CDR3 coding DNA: TGCGCCAGCAGCCTCTCGGGAGGAAGCAATCAGCCCCAGCATTTT. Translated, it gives CASSLSGGSNQPQHF.

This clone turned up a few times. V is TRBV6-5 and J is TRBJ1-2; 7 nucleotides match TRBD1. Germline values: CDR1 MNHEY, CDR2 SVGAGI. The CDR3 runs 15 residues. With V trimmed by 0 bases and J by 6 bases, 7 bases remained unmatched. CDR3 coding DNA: TGTGCCAGCAGTTACTCGCCAGGGGGTCGGAATGGCTACACCTTC. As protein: CASSYSPGGRNGYTF.

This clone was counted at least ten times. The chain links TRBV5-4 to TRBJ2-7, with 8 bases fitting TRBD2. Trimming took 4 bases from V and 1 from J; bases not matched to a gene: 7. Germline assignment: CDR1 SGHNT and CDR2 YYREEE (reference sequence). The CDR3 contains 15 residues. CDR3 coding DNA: TGTGCCAGCAGCCCACTAGCGGACCCTTCCTACGAGCAGTACTTC. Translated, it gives CASSPLADPSYEQYF.

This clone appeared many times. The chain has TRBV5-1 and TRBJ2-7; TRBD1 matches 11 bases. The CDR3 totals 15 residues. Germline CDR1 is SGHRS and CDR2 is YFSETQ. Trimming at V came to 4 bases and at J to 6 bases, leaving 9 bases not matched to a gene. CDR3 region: CASSPGTGGSGEQYF. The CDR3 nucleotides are TGCGCCAGCAGCCCCGGGACAGGGGGTAGTGGCGAGCAGTACTTC.

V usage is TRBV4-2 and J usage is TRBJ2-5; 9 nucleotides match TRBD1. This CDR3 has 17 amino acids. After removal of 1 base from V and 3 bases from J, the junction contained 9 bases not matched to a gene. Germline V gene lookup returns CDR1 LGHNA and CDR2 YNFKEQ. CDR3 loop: CASSQVSARQGEETQYF. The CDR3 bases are TGTGCCAGCAGCCAAGTGAGCGCGAGACAGGGGGAAGAGACCCAGTACTTC.

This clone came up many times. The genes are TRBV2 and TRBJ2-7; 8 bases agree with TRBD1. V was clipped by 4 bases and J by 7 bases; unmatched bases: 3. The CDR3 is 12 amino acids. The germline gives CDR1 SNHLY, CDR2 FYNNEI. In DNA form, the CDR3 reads TGTGCCAGCAGTGTCGGGACAGGAGAGCAGTACTTC. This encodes CASSVGTGEQYF. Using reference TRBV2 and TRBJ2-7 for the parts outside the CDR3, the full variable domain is EPEVTQTPSHQVTQMGQEVILRCVPISNHLYFYWYRQILGQKVEFLVSFYNNEISEKSEIFDDQFSVERPDGSNFTLKIRSTKLEDSAMYFCASSVGTGEQYFGPGTRLTVT.

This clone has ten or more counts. The CDR3 sequence is CATAPQGTTYEQYF. CDR3 nucleotides: TGTGCCACCGCACCTCAGGGGACTACCTACGAGCAGTACTTC. V is TRBV10-3 and J is TRBJ2-7, with D possibly TRBD2 on 7 matching bases. CDR3 size: 14 residues. CDR1 is ENHRY and CDR2 is SYGVKD in the germline V gene. The V gene lost 10 bases and the J gene lost 2 bases, with 18 bases spanning the gap.

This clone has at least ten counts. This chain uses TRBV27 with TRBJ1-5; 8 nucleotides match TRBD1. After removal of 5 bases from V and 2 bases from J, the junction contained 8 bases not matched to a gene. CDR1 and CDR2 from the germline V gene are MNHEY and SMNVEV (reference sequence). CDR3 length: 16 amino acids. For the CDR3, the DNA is TGTGCCAGCAGTCCCCGGACAGGGAATGGCAATCAGCCCCAGCATTTT. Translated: CASSPRTGNGNQPQHF.

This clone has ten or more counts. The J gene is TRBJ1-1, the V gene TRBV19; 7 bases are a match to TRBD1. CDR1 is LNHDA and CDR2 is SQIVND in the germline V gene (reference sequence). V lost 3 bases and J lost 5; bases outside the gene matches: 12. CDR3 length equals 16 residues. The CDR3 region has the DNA TGTGCCAGTAGTATGCGACAGGGAACAGGCTATACTGAAGCTTTCTTT. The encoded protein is CASSMRQGTGYTEAFF.